The 31 T cell receptor beta chains given below trace back to one sample, sequenced in a study of cytotoxic CD8 clonotypes in ibrutinib-treated CLL. Using immunoSEQ multiplex PCR, the repertoire was profiled, and TCRdb retains in-frame clones only, with some absent. The profile shows approximately 120,000 clones, roughly 60% of them singletons. This sample comprised PBMCs, obtained after 24 months of ibrutinib treatment. These receptors were obtained from a human donor with chronic lymphocytic leukemia.

This clone was observed a single time. The V call is TRBV6-5, the J call TRBJ2-5, with D maybe TRBD2 (5 bases). Germline lookup yields CDR1 MNHEY and CDR2 SVGAGI. Trimming removed 2 bases at V and 5 bases at J, with 15 bases between. The CDR3 runs 15 residues. Here the CDR3 reads CASSYTDAPGETQYF. CDR3 bases: TGTGCCAGCAGTTACACGGACGCCCCGGGGGAGACCCAGTACTTC.

The chain combines TRBV7-2 with TRBJ1-2; D call uncertain. The V gene's germline CDR1 is SGHTA and CDR2 FQGNSA. This CDR3 contains 14 residues. Trimming removed 6 bases at V and 4 bases at J, with 15 bases between. CDR3 loop: CASRVTQVPYGYTF. The CDR3 DNA reads as TGTGCCAGCAGGGTTACCCAGGTGCCCTATGGCTACACCTTC.

The rearrangement links TRBV25-1 to TRBJ1-1; TRBD1 aligns across 11 bases. CDR1 MGHDK and CDR2 SYGVNS come from the germline V gene. V shed 4 bases, J shed 6 bases, and the junction held 4 bases outside the gene matches. The CDR3 extends over 14 amino acids. CDR3 amino acids: CASSGSGQGAEAFF. CDR3 in DNA: TGTGCCAGCAGTGGCTCGGGACAGGGGGCTGAAGCTTTCTTT.

The J gene is TRBJ1-1, the V gene TRBV6-6, with a tentative D call TRBD1 (5 bases). This CDR3 contains 15 residues. Germline-derived CDR1 and CDR2 are MNHNY and SVGAGI (reference sequence). V shed 6 bases and J shed 5 bases, with 19 bases lying between them. CDR3 residues: CASRSDGTYGTEAFF. CDR3 nucleotide sequence: TGTGCCAGCAGGTCGGACGGGACCTATGGGACTGAAGCTTTCTTT.

The V and J genes are TRBV2 and TRBJ2-7; D ambiguous. V dropped 6 bases and J dropped 3 bases, with 15 bases sitting between them. Germline CDR1 and CDR2: SNHLY and FYNNEI. The CDR3 has 14 residues. The CDR3 is CASRIDRASYEQYF. CDR3 DNA sequence: TGTGCCAGCAGGATTGACCGAGCAAGCTACGAGCAGTACTTC.

This clone was recorded only once. The rearrangement uses TRBV10-3 and TRBJ1-5; D gene ambiguous. This CDR3 contains 15 residues. The ends were cut back, 2 bases at V and 5 bases at J, with 13 bases in the middle. Germline CDR1 is ENHRY and CDR2 is SYGVKD. Written as DNA, the CDR3 is TGTGCCATCAGTGAGCGAGCTCGGGGAGATCAGCCCCAGCATTTT. Protein: CAISERARGDQPQHF.

The V gene is TRBV28, the J gene TRBJ1-5; 8 nucleotides match TRBD1. CDR1 MDHEN and CDR2 SYDVKM come from the germline V gene. The J segment lost 4 bases and the V segment lost 6 bases, leaving 5 bases of the junction unmatched. CDR3 length: 14 amino acids. CDR3 DNA sequence: TGTGCCAGCAGACGAGGACAGGGTAATCAGCCCCAGCATTTT. It translates to CASRRGQGNQPQHF.

The table lists this clone with a count of one. The gene calls are TRBV7-3 and TRBJ2-3; D possibly matches TRBD1 or TRBD2 (5 bases each). Looked up from germline, CDR1 is SGHTA and CDR2 is FQGTGA. Deletions cut 3 bases from V and 5 bases from J, with 12 bases between. The CDR3 spans 14 residues. The CDR3 reads CASSLWGTEDTQYF. As DNA, the CDR3 is TGTGCCAGCAGCTTGTGGGGGACGGAAGATACGCAGTATTTT.

In its sample, this clone was seen a few times. Other nucleotide sequences from this sample produce the same CDR3. The rearrangement joins TRBV12-5 to TRBJ1-5, with no clear D. Per germline, CDR1 LGHNT and CDR2 FRNRAP. Trimming took off 4 bases at V and 0 bases at J, with 13 bases between the two ends. CDR3 length: 16 amino acids. DNA of the CDR3: TGTGCTAGTGGTTCCCCGGACGGTTATAGCAATCAGCCCCAGCATTTT. Protein sequence: CASGSPDGYSNQPQHF.

The chain carries TRBV6-1 and TRBJ1-2; a possible D gene is TRBD1 (6 bases). Looked up from germline, CDR1 is MNHNS and CDR2 is SASEGT. This CDR3 comprises 14 residues. Trimming took 2 bases from V and 14 from J, leaving 21 bases between them. DNA for the CDR3: TGTGCCAGCAGTGAACGGGGGCTAGTGGGCGTGAGGACCTTC. Encoded protein: CASSERGLVGVRTF.

The chain employs TRBV14 and TRBJ1-1; no definite D call. Trimming removed 0 bases from V and 10 bases from J, with 9 bases in between. The CDR3 extends over 12 amino acids. CDR1 is SGHDN, CDR2 FVKESK, per germline. CDR3 sequence reads: CASSQDPARAFF. For the CDR3, the DNA is TGTGCCAGCAGCCAAGATCCGGCTCGAGCTTTCTTT.

This clone has at least ten counts. V and J are TRBV6-6 and TRBJ1-5; D might be TRBD1 (5 bases). With 4 bases removed from V and 2 bases from J, the gap between germline ends came to 15 bases. CDR3 length: 16 residues. CDR1 MNHNY and CDR2 SVGAGI come from the germline V gene (reference sequence). The DNA for the CDR3 is TGTGCCAGCAGTTCCTTGGAGGGGAGGCGCAATCAGCCCCAGCATTTT. It is translated as CASSSLEGRRNQPQHF.

The chain combines TRBV15 with TRBJ1-2, with TRBD1 matching 7 bases. The CDR3 consists of 13 residues. CDR1 is LNHNV and CDR2 is YYDKDF in the germline V gene (reference sequence). V gave up 2 bases and J gave up 10 bases; unmatched junction bases: 7. The CDR3 is CATSRNRQGTYTF. The CDR3 coding sequence is TGTGCCACCAGCAGAAACCGACAGGGAACCTACACCTTC.

The genes are TRBV7-3 and TRBJ2-1; unclear D gene. The length of the CDR3 is 14 residues. From germline, CDR1 is SGHTA and CDR2 FQGTGA. Between the trimmed V and J ends, which lost 3 bases and 0 bases, there was a span of 6 bases. CDR3 in DNA: TGTGCCAGCAGCTTGGGGAACTCCTACAATGAGCAGTTCTTC. It codes for CASSLGNSYNEQFF.

Note on this clone: This same CDR3 is encoded by further DNA sequences in the sample. The rearrangement links TRBV2 to TRBJ2-7; TRBD1 is a possible D gene (5 bases). Germline assignment: CDR1 SNHLY and CDR2 FYNNEI. This CDR3 has 13 residues. Trimming stripped 3 bases from V and 4 bases from J, with 10 bases between. The CDR3 DNA reads as TGTGCCAGCAGTGATCAGGGTGCTTACGAGCAGTACTTC. Amino acid sequence: CASSDQGAYEQYF.

This clone was found a few times. This chain uses TRBV5-4 with TRBJ2-1; 8 bases line up with TRBD1. V gave up 3 bases and J gave up 4 bases; unmatched junction bases: 9. Germline lookup yields CDR1 SGHNT and CDR2 YYREEE (reference sequence). The CDR3 length is 16 residues. The chain's CDR3 is CASSSYRTGRYNEQFF. CDR3 bases: TGTGCCAGCAGCTCTTATAGGACAGGGCGATACAATGAGCAGTTCTTC.

The CDR3 sequence is CASSRGAYNEQFF. CDR3 in DNA: TGCGCCAGCAGCCGGGGGGCCTACAATGAGCAGTTCTTC. This sequence joins TRBV5-1 and TRBJ2-1, with 7 positions matching TRBD2. CDR3 length: 13 amino acids. Germline CDR1 and CDR2: SGHRS and YFSETQ. Losses at the gene ends were 4 bases for V and 2 bases for J; bases not matched to a gene: 0.

The chain is built from TRBV18 and TRBJ2-7; D not certain. Deletions cut 3 bases from V and 3 bases from J, with 12 bases between. Germline V CDR1 and CDR2: KGHSH, LQKENI. This CDR3 spans 14 amino acids. This CDR3 reads CASSPSTANYEQYF. CDR3 sequence (DNA): TGTGCCAGCTCACCGAGTACGGCTAACTACGAGCAGTACTTC.

The genes are TRBV21-1 and TRBJ1-2. TRBV21-1 counts as a pseudogene. The CDR3 has 15 amino acids. CDR3 amino acids: CASSAPLRFDYGYTF. In DNA, the CDR3 is TGTGCCAGCAGCGCCCCCCTTCGATTCGACTATGGCTACACCTTC.

This clone was picked up many times. The rearrangement links TRBV6-5 to TRBJ2-5; 11 bases are shared with TRBD2. Germline-derived CDR1 and CDR2 are MNHEY and SVGAGI. The CDR3 totals 15 residues. V lost 3 bases to trimming and J lost 4 bases; unmatched junction nucleotides: 4. The CDR3 DNA follows: TGTGCCAGCAGTTATAGCGGGGGGGCCAGAGAGACCCAGTACTTC. It yields the protein CASSYSGGARETQYF.

V is TRBV11-3 and J is TRBJ2-7; TRBD1 matches 7 bases. The germline CDR1 and CDR2 sequences are SGHNT and YENEEA. This CDR3 has 13 residues. With V trimmed by 4 bases and J by 3 bases, 3 bases remained unmatched. CDR3 coding DNA: TGTGCCAGCAGCTCAAGGGACAGCTACGAGCAGTACTTC. Its translation: CASSSRDSYEQYF.

This clone occurred once. This chain joins TRBV5-8 and TRBJ2-4; TRBD1 is a possible D gene (7 bases). Germline V gives CDR1 SGHTS, CDR2 YDEGEE. Between the trimmed V and J ends, which lost 4 bases and 7 bases, there was a span of 18 bases. CDR3 length equals 15 residues. The CDR3 coding sequence is TGTGCCAGCAGCAAAGGGACAGCCGGAGGGAACATTCAGTACTTC. It yields the protein CASSKGTAGGNIQYF.

This clone is a singleton in its sample. This chain joins TRBV7-8 and TRBJ1-4; D perhaps matches TRBD1 (6 bases). Looked up from germline, CDR1 is SGHVS and CDR2 is FQNEAQ. This CDR3 contains 14 residues. Trimming removed 8 bases from V and 5 bases from J, with 15 bases in between. The CDR3 sequence: CASATGYGNEKLFF. Written as DNA, the CDR3 is TGTGCCAGCGCCACAGGGTATGGAAATGAAAAACTGTTTTTT.

A note on this clone: This may be a read error, as it is one base from a much larger clone. The rearrangement links TRBV7-2 to TRBJ1-6; 9 positions agree with TRBD1. V dropped 0 bases and J dropped 8; count of bases not matched to a gene: 5. This CDR3 contains 16 residues. CDR1 and CDR2 from the germline V gene are SGHTA and FQGNSA. The CDR3 bases are TGTGCCAGCAGCTTAGCCGGACAGGGGACTGATTCACCCCTCCACTTT. This gives the protein CASSLAGQGTDSPLHF.

There are a few counts of this clone. This rearrangement joins TRBV7-9 to TRBJ1-4; 9 bases line up with TRBD1. The germline V gene has CDR1 SEHNR and CDR2 FQNEAQ (reference sequence). The V segment lost 6 bases and the J segment 8 bases; nucleotides outside the gene matches: 7. The CDR3 is 14 amino acids. The CDR3 region is CASSRQGVNEKLFF. CDR3 nucleotides: TGTGCCAGCAGTCGACAGGGGGTAAACGAAAAACTGTTTTTT. The variable domain in full, with the rest retrieved from reference TRBV7-9 and TRBJ1-4, is DTGVSQNPRHKITKRGQNVTFRCDPISEHNRLYWYRQTLGQGPEFLTYFQNEAQLEKSRLLSDRFSAERPKGSFSTLEIQRTEQGDSAMYLCASSRQGVNEKLFFGSGTQLSVL.

The rearrangement uses TRBV4-2 and TRBJ2-4; TRBD2 matches at 8 bases. The CDR3 sequence is 16 residues long. Germline V lookup: CDR1 LGHNA, CDR2 YNFKEQ. V trimming: 4 bases; J trimming: 0 bases; junction bases outside the gene matches: 5. CDR3 loop: CASSLGGAGAKNIQYF. CDR3 nucleotide sequence: TGTGCCAGCAGCCTCGGGGGGGCCGGAGCCAAAAACATTCAGTACTTC.

This clone was seen ten or more times. The rearrangement uses TRBV19 and TRBJ1-4; D is ambiguous. Germline loops: CDR1 LNHDA, CDR2 SQIVND (reference sequence). The CDR3 spans 13 residues. Trimming pared 6 bases from V and 7 bases from J, leaving 12 bases between. CDR3 DNA: TGTGCCAGTAGCCGGCAAGTTACTGAAAAACTGTTTTTT. Translating it yields CASSRQVTEKLFF.

The V gene is TRBV6-6, the J gene TRBJ1-3; a weak D match, TRBD1 (5 bases). The CDR3 sequence is 14 residues long. V lost 6 bases to trimming and J lost 3 bases, with 12 bases between them. CDR1 is MNHNY and CDR2 is SVGAGI in the germline V gene (reference sequence). The CDR3 bases are TGTGCCAGCAGGGGGACGGACTTTGGAAACACCATATATTTT. Translation: CASRGTDFGNTIYF.

CDR3 DNA sequence: TGTGCCAGCAGTTCGCTGACTAGCGTCTACGAGCAGTACTTC. Translated, it gives CASSSLTSVYEQYF. The V call is TRBV6-5, the J call TRBJ2-7, with TRBD2 matching over 8 bases. In germline, CDR1 is MNHEY, CDR2 SVGAGI. The CDR3 consists of 14 residues. Trimming removed 4 bases from V and 3 bases from J; junction bases left unmatched: 5.

A few counts support this clone. The CDR3 protein is CASYAAGNTEAFF. In DNA, the CDR3 is TGTGCCAGCTACGCCGCCGGGAACACTGAAGCTTTCTTT. This rearrangement joins TRBV28 to TRBJ1-1; D remains ambiguous. Germline assignment: CDR1 MDHEN and CDR2 SYDVKM. The CDR3 contains 13 residues. V was clipped by 8 bases and J by 1 base, with 11 bases between them.

CDR3 in amino acids: CASSPSGGNQPQHF. The CDR3 nucleotides are TGTGCCAGCAGCCCCTCGGGGGGCAATCAGCCCCAGCATTTT. V is TRBV7-2 and J is TRBJ1-5; D possibly corresponds to TRBD1 (5 bases). CDR1 SGHTA and CDR2 FQGNSA come from the germline V gene. This CDR3 comprises 14 residues. The ends were cut back, 5 bases at V and 2 bases at J, with 10 bases in the middle.